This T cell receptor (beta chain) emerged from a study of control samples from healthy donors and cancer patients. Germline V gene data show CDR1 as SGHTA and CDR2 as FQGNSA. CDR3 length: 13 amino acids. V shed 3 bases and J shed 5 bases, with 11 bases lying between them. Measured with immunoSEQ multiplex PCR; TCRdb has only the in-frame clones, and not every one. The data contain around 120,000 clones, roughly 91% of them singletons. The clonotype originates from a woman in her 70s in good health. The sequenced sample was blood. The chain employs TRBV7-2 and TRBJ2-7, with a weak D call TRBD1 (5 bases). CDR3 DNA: TGTGCCAGCAGCTTGGGCAGGGTAAACGAGCAGTACTTC. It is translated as CASSLGRVNEQYF.